Presented here are 16 T cell receptor beta chains from one specimen sequenced in a study of T cell responses to AZD1222 COVID-19 vaccine. Assay: immunoSEQ multiplex PCR; the TCRdb copy retains only in-frame clones and omits some. The table shows 100,000 or so clones, with around nine tenths occurring only once. Specimen: peripheral blood, collected on day 0 of AZD1222 vaccination. The receptors originated from an adult in good health.

The chain has TRBV24-1 and TRBJ1-5, with D uncertain. Trimming pared 1 base from V and 0 bases from J, leaving 15 bases between. This CDR3 spans 18 amino acids. Germline CDR1 is KGHDR and CDR2 is SFDVKD. The CDR3 here is CATSDFRPGSYSNQPQHF. The DNA of the CDR3 is TGTGCCACCAGTGATTTCAGGCCTGGCAGCTATAGCAATCAGCCCCAGCATTTT.

V and J are TRBV2 and TRBJ2-3; 8 bases line up with TRBD2. Germline V lookup: CDR1 SNHLY, CDR2 FYNNEI. Trimming at V came to 2 bases and at J to 9 bases, leaving 13 bases not matched to a gene. The CDR3 length is 16 residues. CDR3 sequence: CASSELRGAQGGTQYF. DNA for the CDR3: TGTGCCAGCAGTGAATTGCGGGGGGCTCAGGGAGGCACGCAGTATTTT.

The chain combines TRBV5-4 with TRBJ1-2; the D gene is possibly TRBD1 (5 bases). Trimming took off 4 bases at V and 0 bases at J, with 10 bases between the two ends. The CDR3 consists of 14 residues. From germline, CDR1 is SGHNT and CDR2 YYREEE (reference sequence). The CDR3 DNA reads TGTGCCAGCAGCGCCGACAGAGCTAACTATGGCTACACCTTC. Its protein product is CASSADRANYGYTF.

The V gene is TRBV6-2 or TRBV6-3, the J gene TRBJ2-5; D unclear. The CDR3 extends over 13 amino acids. Trimming removed 5 bases from V and 2 bases from J, with 9 bases in between. Germline CDR1 is MNHEY and CDR2 is SVGEGT. Here the CDR3 reads CASSSLGQETQYF. The CDR3 bases are TGTGCCAGCAGTAGCCTTGGACAAGAGACCCAGTACTTC.

This clone appeared once. CDR3 loop: CASSPQGHYGYTF. The DNA for the CDR3 is TGTGCCAGCAGCCCACAGGGTCACTATGGCTACACCTTC. The chain couples TRBV5-8 to TRBJ1-2; D possibly corresponds to TRBD1 (6 bases). CDR1 and CDR2 from the germline V gene are SGHTS and YDEGEE. The CDR3 totals 13 residues. The germline V and J ends were trimmed by 4 bases and 3 bases, with 10 bases remaining between them.

The chain carries TRBV7-3 and TRBJ2-1; 7 positions match TRBD2. Germline lookup yields CDR1 SGHTA and CDR2 FQGTGA. The CDR3 is 15 amino acids. The V segment lost 2 bases and the J segment 5 bases; nucleotides outside the gene matches: 6. CDR3 region: CASSLVPAGNNEQFF. The CDR3 coding sequence is TGTGCCAGCAGCTTAGTTCCAGCGGGGAACAATGAGCAGTTCTTC.

This clone showed up just once. The CDR3 here is CASSMGGHDYGYTF. CDR3 nucleotide sequence: TGTGCCAGTAGTATGGGGGGGCATGACTATGGCTACACCTTC. This chain joins TRBV19 and TRBJ1-2; weak D call: TRBD1 (6 bases). The V and J ends lost 3 bases and 3 bases respectively, with 11 bases between them. In germline, CDR1 is LNHDA, CDR2 SQIVND (reference sequence). CDR3 length: 14 residues.

The DNA for the CDR3 is TGTGCCAGCAGCTTAGCGGCTAATTCACCCCTCCACTTT. This encodes CASSLAANSPLHF. The V and J genes are TRBV11-3 and TRBJ1-6, with D uncertain. The V gene's germline CDR1 is SGHNT and CDR2 YENEEA. Trimming left V 1 base short and J 6 bases short, with 4 bases between. The CDR3 has 13 amino acids.

This clone was observed a few times. The chain couples TRBV15 to TRBJ2-1; 7 nucleotides agree with TRBD1. V trimming: 8 bases; J trimming: 6 bases; junction bases outside the gene matches: 16. Germline loops: CDR1 LNHNV, CDR2 YYDKDF (reference sequence). CDR3 length equals 16 residues. In DNA, the CDR3 is TGTGCCACCGGAACCTCCGGACAGGTTTATTTCAATGAGCAGTTCTTC. Translation gives CATGTSGQVYFNEQFF. Full variable domain (rest looked up from reference TRBV15 and TRBJ2-1): DAMVIQNPRYQVTQFGKPVTLSCSQTLNHNVMYWYQQKSSQAPKLLFHYYDKDFNNEADTPDNFQSRRPNTSFCFLDIRSPGLGDTAMYLCATGTSGQVYFNEQFFGPGTRLTVL.

The chain links TRBV18 to TRBJ2-1; TRBD2 matches at 7 bases. CDR3 length equals 16 residues. Germline lookup yields CDR1 KGHSH and CDR2 LQKENI. With 3 bases clipped from V and 0 bases from J, the junction kept 5 bases outside the gene matches. For the CDR3, the DNA is TGTGCCAGCTCACCCCCGGGGGGATCCTCCTACAATGAGCAGTTCTTC. This translates into CASSPPGGSSYNEQFF.

The genes are TRBV5-1 and TRBJ2-2; D is uncertain. The CDR3 loop spans 14 amino acids. CDR1 is SGHRS, CDR2 YFSETQ, per germline. Trimming removed 0 bases from V and 7 bases from J, with 10 bases in between. The CDR3 region is CASSLAGSVGELFF. CDR3 bases: TGCGCCAGCAGCTTGGCCGGGTCTGTCGGGGAGCTGTTTTTT.

The chain couples TRBV7-6 to TRBJ2-7, with 9 bases that match TRBD1. The germline gives CDR1 SGHVS, CDR2 FNYEAQ. J gave up 7 bases and V 2 bases, and 12 bases lay outside the gene matches. The CDR3 spans 16 residues. DNA for the CDR3: TGTGCCAGCAGCTTAAACCCCTCGGGACAGGGAGGTGAGCAGTACTTC. It specifies CASSLNPSGQGGEQYF.

This clone was seen only once. In DNA, the CDR3 is TGTGCCAGCAGCTCTCGGACAGGTTGGAACCAGCCCCAGCATTTT. It codes for CASSSRTGWNQPQHF. The chain employs TRBV5-5 and TRBJ1-5; TRBD1 matches 7 bases. V trimming: 3 bases; J trimming: 7 bases; junction bases outside the gene matches: 10. The V gene's germline CDR1 is SGHKS and CDR2 YYEKEE (reference sequence). This CDR3 region has 15 residues. The whole variable domain, remainder taken from reference TRBV5-5 and TRBJ1-5, is DAGVTQSPTHLIKTRGQQVTLRCSPISGHKSVSWYQQVLGQGPQFIFQYYEKEERGRGNFPDRFSARQFPNYSSELNVNALLLGDSALYLCASSSRTGWNQPQHFGDGTRLSIL.

This clone was detected only a few times. V and J are TRBV11-2 and TRBJ1-1; TRBD1 matches 8 bases. CDR3 length: 16 amino acids. The ends lost 0 bases at V and 5 bases at J; junction bases unmatched: 8. Germline V gene sequence: CDR1 SGHAT, CDR2 FQNNGV. The CDR3 DNA is TGTGCCAGCAGCTTAGACGGAGACAGGGGTCGGACTGAAGCTTTCTTT. Protein product: CASSLDGDRGRTEAFF.

As regards this clone: In the same sample, other DNA sequences code for this CDR3. The chain carries TRBV20-1 and TRBJ2-3, with unresolved D. The CDR3 runs 11 residues. V lost 3 bases and J lost 6, with 7 bases in between. Looked up from germline, CDR1 is DFQATT and CDR2 is SNEGSKA (reference sequence). CDR3 amino acids: CSARVGDTQYF. The DNA for the CDR3 is TGCAGTGCTAGGGTAGGGGATACGCAGTATTTT.

This rearrangement joins TRBV5-5 to TRBJ1-5; D is unclear. In germline, CDR1 is SGHKS, CDR2 YYEKEE (reference sequence). There are 15 residues in the CDR3. The V end was cut by 0 bases, the J end by 1 base, with 8 bases between. The DNA for the CDR3 is TGTGCCAGCAGCTTGGGGGTCCCCAGCAATCAGCCCCAGCATTTT. It codes for CASSLGVPSNQPQHF.